This T cell receptor (beta chain) was profiled in a study of T cell responses to AZD1222 COVID-19 vaccine. Notes on the study in general: Repertoire collection took place solely once the T cell response had peaked. Spike was spanned by vaccine-associated CD4 TCRs, which were dominant at 160-218 and 743-854. Spike-specific TCR breadth and depth were elevated following two AZD1222 doses.

The data were produced by immunoSEQ multiplex PCR, yet TCRdb's version contains in-frame clones alone and is incomplete. This repertoire shows 150,000 to 200,000 clones, 80% to 95% found once; its top ten account for 1.5% to 2%. CDR1 and CDR2 (germline): LGHDT, YNNKEL (reference sequence). This CDR3 has 14 amino acids. V lost 4 bases, J lost 10 bases, and 7 bases stayed unmatched. As to this clone: No antigen is known for it.

The chain carries TRBV3-1 (or the pseudogene TRBV3-2) and TRBJ1-4, with 9 bases fitting TRBD1. Material: peripheral blood, obtained 28 days after the second AZD1222 dose. The sequence came from an adult who received the AZD1222 COVID-19 vaccine. The CDR3 region is CASSPGQGIGKLFF. For the CDR3, the DNA is TGTGCCAGCAGCCCCGGACAGGGGATTGGAAAACTGTTTTTT.